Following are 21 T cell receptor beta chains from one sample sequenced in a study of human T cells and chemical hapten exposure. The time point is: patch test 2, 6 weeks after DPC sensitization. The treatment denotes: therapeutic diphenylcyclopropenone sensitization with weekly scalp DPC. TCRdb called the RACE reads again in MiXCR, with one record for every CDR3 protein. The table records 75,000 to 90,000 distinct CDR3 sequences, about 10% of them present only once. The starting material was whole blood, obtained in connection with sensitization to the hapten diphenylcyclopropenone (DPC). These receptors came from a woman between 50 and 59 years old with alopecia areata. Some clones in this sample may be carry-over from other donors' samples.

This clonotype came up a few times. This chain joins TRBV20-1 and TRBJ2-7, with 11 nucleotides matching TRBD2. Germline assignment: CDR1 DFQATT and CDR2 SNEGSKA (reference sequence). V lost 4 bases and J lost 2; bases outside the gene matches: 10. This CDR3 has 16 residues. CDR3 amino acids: CSATGLAGLAAYEQYF. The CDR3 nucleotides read TGCAGTGCTACCGGACTAGCGGGCCTCGCGGCCTACGAGCAGTACTTC.

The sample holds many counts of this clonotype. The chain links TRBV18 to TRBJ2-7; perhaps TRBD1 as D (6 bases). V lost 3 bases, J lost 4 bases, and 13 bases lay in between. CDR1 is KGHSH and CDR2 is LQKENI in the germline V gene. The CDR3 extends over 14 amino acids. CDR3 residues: CASSPRQESYEQYF. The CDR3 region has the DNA TGTGCCAGCTCACCGAGACAGGAAAGTTACGAGCAGTACTTC.

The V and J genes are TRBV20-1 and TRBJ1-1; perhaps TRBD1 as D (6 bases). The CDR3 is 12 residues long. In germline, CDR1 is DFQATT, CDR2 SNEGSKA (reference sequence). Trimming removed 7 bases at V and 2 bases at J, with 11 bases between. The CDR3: CSVQGPNTEAFF. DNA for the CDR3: TGCAGTGTCCAGGGGCCAAACACTGAAGCTTTCTTT.

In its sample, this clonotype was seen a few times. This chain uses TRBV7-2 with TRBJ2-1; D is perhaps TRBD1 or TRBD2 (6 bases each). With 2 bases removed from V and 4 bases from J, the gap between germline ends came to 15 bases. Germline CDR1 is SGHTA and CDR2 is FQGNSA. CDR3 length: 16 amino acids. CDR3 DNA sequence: TGTGCCAGCAGCTTAAAGGGGGGACTTTCATACAATGAGCAGTTCTTC. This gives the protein CASSLKGGLSYNEQFF.

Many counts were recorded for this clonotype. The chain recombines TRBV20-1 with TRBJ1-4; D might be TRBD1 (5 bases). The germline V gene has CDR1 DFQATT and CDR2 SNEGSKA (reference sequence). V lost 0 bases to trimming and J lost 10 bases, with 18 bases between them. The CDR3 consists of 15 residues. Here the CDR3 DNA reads TGCAGTGCTAGAGACGCGTCCCAGGGCCTGGGAAAACTGTTTTTT. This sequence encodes CSARDASQGLGKLFF.

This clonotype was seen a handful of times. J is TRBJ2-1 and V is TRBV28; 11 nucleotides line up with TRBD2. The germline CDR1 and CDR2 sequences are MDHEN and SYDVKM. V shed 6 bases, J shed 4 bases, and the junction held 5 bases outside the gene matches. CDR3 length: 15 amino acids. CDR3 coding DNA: TGTGCCAGCAGAACCGGGACTAGCGGTTACAATGAGCAGTTCTTC. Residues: CASRTGTSGYNEQFF.

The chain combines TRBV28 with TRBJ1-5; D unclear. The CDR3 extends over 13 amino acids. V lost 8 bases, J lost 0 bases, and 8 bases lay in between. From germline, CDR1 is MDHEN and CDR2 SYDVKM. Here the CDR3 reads CASRVYSNQPQHF. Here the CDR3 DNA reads TGTGCCAGCCGGGTATATAGCAATCAGCCCCAGCATTTT.

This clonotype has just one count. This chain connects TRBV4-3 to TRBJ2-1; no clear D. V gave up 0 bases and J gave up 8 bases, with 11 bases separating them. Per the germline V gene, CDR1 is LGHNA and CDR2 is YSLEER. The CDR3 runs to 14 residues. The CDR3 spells CASSQDSRRDEQFF. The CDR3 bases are TGCGCCAGCAGCCAAGATTCACGCCGGGATGAGCAGTTCTTC.

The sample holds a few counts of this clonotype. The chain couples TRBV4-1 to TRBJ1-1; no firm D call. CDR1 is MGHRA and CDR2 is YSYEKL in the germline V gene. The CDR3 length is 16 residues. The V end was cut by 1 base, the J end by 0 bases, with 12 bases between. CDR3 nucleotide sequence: TGCGCCAGCAGCCAAGGGATCCCGGGGATGAACACTGAAGCTTTCTTT. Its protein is CASSQGIPGMNTEAFF.

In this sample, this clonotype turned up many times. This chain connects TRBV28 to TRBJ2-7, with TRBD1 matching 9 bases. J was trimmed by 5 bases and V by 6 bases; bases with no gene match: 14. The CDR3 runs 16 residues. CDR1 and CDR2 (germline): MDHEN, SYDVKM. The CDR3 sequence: CASSRVPTGGINEQYF. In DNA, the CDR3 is TGTGCCAGCAGCCGTGTCCCCACAGGGGGCATAAACGAGCAGTACTTC.

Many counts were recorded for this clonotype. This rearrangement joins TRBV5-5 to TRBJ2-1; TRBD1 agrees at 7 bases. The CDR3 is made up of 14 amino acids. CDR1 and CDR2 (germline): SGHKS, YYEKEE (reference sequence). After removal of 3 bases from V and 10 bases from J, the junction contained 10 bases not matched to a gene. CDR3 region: CASSSSTGRWEQFF. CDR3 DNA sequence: TGTGCCAGCAGCTCTTCGACAGGGCGATGGGAGCAGTTCTTC.

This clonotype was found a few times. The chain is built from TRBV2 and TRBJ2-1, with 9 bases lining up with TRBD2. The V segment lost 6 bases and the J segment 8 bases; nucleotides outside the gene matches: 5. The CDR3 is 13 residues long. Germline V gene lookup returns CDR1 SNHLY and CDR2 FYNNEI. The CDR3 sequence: CASRREGRDEQFF. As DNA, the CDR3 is TGTGCCAGCAGGCGGGAGGGTAGGGATGAGCAGTTCTTC.

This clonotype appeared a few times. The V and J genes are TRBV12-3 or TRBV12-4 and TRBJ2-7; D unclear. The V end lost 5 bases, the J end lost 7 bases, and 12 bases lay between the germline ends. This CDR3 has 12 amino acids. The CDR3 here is CASSPGLGEQYF. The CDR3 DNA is TGTGCCAGCAGTCCGGGCCTTGGAGAGCAGTACTTC.

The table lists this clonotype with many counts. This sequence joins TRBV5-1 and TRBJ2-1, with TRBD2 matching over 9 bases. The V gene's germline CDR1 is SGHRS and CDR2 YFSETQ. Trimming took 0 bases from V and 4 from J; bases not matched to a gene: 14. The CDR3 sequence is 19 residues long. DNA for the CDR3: TGCGCCAGCAGCTTGGCGCCGGGACTAGCACCAGTCAGGTACAATGAGCAGTTCTTC. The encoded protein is CASSLAPGLAPVRYNEQFF.

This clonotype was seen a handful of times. The chain's CDR3 is CASHAHGDNQPQHF. The CDR3, as DNA: TGTGCCAGCCATGCGCACGGTGACAATCAGCCCCAGCATTTT. V and J are TRBV28 and TRBJ1-5; D is unresolved. There are 14 residues in the CDR3. The germline V gene encodes CDR1 MDHEN and CDR2 SYDVKM. The V and J ends lost 8 bases and 3 bases respectively, with 14 bases between them. The variable domain in full, with the rest retrieved from reference TRBV28 and TRBJ1-5, is DVKVTQSSRYLVKRTGEKVFLECVQDMDHENMFWYRQDPGLGLRLIYFSYDVKMKEKGDIPEGYSVSREKKERFSLILESASTNQTSMYLCASHAHGDNQPQHFGDGTRLSIL.

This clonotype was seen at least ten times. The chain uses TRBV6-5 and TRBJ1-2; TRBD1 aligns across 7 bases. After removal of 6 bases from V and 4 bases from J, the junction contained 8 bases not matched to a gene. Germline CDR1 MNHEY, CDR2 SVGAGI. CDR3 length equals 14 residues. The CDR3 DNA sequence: TGTGCCAGCAGAGAGGGACAGACTTTCTATGGCTACACCTTC. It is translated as CASREGQTFYGYTF.

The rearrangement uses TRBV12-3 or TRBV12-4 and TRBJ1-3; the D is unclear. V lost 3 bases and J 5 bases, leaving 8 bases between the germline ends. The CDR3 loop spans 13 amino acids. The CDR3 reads CASSFNSRNTIYF. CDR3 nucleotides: TGTGCCAGCAGTTTTAACAGCAGAAACACCATATATTTT.

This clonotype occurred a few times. The CDR3 DNA follows: TGTGCCAGCAGCTTAGAGGGTTCCCTGCTAGGTGAAAAACTGTTTTTT. It is translated as CASSLEGSLLGEKLFF. V is TRBV7-9 and J is TRBJ1-4, with unresolved D. The CDR3 extends over 16 amino acids. In germline, CDR1 is SEHNR, CDR2 FQNEAQ (reference sequence). V was shortened by 1 base and J by 7 bases, with 16 bases between the two germline ends. Filled out from reference TRBV7-9 and TRBJ1-4, the complete variable domain reads DTGVSQNPRHKITKRGQNVTFRCDPISEHNRLYWYRQTLGQGPEFLTYFQNEAQLEKSRLLSDRFSAERPKGSFSTLEIQRTEQGDSAMYLCASSLEGSLLGEKLFFGSGTQLSVL.

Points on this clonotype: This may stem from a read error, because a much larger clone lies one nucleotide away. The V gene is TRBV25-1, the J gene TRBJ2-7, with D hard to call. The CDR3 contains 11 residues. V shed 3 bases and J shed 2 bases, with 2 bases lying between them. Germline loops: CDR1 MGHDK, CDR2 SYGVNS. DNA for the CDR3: TGTGCCAGCAGTGACACCTACGAGCAGTACTTC. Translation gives CASSDTYEQYF.

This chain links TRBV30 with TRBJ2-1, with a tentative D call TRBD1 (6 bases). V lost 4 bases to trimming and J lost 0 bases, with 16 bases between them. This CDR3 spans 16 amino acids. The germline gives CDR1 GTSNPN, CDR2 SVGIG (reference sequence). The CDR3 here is CAWKKDRTNSYNEQFF. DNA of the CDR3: TGTGCCTGGAAAAAAGACAGGACAAACTCCTACAATGAGCAGTTCTTC.

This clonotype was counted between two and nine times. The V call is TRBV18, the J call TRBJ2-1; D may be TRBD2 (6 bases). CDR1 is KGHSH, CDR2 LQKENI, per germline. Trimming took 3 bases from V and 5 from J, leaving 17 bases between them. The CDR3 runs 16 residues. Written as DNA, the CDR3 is TGTGCCAGCTCACCGCGACGGGGGTTCGAGAACAATGAGCAGTTCTTC. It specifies CASSPRRGFENNEQFF.